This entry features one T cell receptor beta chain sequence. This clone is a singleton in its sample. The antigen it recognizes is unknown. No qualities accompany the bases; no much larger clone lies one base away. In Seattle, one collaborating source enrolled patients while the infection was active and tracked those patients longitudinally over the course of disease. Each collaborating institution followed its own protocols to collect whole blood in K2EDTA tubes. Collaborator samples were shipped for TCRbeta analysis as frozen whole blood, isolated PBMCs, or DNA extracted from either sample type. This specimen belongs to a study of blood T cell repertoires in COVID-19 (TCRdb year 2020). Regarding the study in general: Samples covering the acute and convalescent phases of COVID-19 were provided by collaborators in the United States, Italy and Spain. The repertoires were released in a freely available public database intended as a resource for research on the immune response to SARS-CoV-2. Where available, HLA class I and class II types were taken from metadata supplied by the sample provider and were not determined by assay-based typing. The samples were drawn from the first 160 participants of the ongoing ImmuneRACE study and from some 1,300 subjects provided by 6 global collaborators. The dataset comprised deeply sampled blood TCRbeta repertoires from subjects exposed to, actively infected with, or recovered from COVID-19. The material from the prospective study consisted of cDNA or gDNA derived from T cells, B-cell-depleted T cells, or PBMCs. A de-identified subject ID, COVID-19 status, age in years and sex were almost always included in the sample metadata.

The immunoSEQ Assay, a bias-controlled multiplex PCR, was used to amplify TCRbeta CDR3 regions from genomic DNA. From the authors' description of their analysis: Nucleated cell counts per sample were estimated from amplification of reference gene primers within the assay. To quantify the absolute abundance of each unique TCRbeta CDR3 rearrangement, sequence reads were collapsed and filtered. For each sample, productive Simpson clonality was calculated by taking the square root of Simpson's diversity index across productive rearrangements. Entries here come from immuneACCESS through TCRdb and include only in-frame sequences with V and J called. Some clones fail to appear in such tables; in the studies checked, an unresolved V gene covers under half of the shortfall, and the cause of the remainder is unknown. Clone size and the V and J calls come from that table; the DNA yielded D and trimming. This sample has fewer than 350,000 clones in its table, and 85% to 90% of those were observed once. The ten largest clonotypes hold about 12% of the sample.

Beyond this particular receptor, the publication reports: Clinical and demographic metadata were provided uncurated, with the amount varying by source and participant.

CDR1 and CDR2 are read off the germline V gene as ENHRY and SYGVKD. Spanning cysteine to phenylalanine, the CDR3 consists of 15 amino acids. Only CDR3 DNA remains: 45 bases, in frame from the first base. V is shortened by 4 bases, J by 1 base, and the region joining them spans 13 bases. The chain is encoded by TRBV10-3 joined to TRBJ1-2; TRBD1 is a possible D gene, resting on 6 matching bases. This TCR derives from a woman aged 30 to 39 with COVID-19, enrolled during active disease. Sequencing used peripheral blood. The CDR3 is CAISGTGSGNYGYTF. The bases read TGTGCCATCAGTGGAACAGGGTCGGGTAACTATGGCTACACCTTC.